This passage covers 21 T cell receptor beta chains from one sample sequenced in a study of cytomegalovirus exposure and HLA in healthy donors (dated by TCRdb to about 2017). The library was made by the immunoSEQ multiplex PCR assay. TCRdb's version of the immuneACCESS table is confined to in-frame rearrangements and falls short of the full clone set. An unresolved V gene accounts for under half of the shortfall where checked; the remainder is of unknown origin. Across this sample there are 150,000 or so clones, with more than 75% seen only once. The leading ten clones occupy roughly 1.3% of the sample. The sequencing sample was made of PBMCs. The receptors stem from a woman aged 30 to 39 in good health and CMV-seronegative.

The chain employs TRBV27 and TRBJ2-5; TRBD2 matches 10 bases. This CDR3 contains 16 residues. V shed 4 bases, J shed 4 bases, and the junction held 9 bases outside the gene matches. Germline loops: CDR1 MNHEY, CDR2 SMNVEV (reference sequence). The DNA for the CDR3 is TGTGCCAGCAGTTGGGTTAGCGGGGGGTCTGGAGAGACCCAGTACTTC. Protein product: CASSWVSGGSGETQYF.

This clone was picked up one time. The chain recombines TRBV9 with TRBJ2-1, with D unresolved. V lost 4 bases and J 9 bases, leaving 11 bases between the germline ends. CDR1 is SGDLS, CDR2 YYNGEE, per germline. This CDR3 is 12 amino acids long. The CDR3 DNA reads as TGTGCCAGCAGCCTAACCCAAACTGAGCAGTTCTTC. Its translation: CASSLTQTEQFF. Full variable domain (remainder filled in from reference TRBV9 and TRBJ2-1): DSGVTQTPKHLITATGQRVTLRCSPRSGDLSVYWYQQSLDQGLQFLIQYYNGEERAKGNILERFSAQQFPDLHSELNLSSLELGDSALYFCASSLTQTEQFFGPGTRLTVL.

The CDR3 DNA is TGTGCCAGTAGTATTTCCCCGGGAGGGGGCAATGAGCAGTTCTTC. Translating gives CASSISPGGGNEQFF. The chain joins TRBV19 to TRBJ2-1, with 8 bases lining up with TRBD2. This CDR3 is 15 amino acids long. Trimming took 3 bases from V and 6 from J; bases not matched to a gene: 7. The germline V gene has CDR1 LNHDA and CDR2 SQIVND (reference sequence).

V usage is TRBV5-1 and J usage is TRBJ2-2; D is unresolved. The CDR3 is 15 amino acids. Germline CDR1 and CDR2: SGHRS and YFSETQ. V lost 4 bases and J lost 0, with 10 bases in between. The CDR3 region is CASSRLEPNTGELFF. CDR3 bases: TGCGCCAGCAGCCGTTTGGAGCCGAACACCGGGGAGCTGTTTTTT.

This chain links TRBV5-4 with TRBJ2-2, with D hard to call. This CDR3 comprises 11 residues. V was shortened by 9 bases and J by 5 bases, with 8 bases between the two germline ends. The germline V gene encodes CDR1 SGHNT and CDR2 YYREEE (reference sequence). CDR3 sequence (DNA): TGTGCCACCGGTTGGACCGGGGAGCTGTTTTTT. Translated, it gives CATGWTGELFF.

This chain uses TRBV19 with TRBJ2-1, with D possibly TRBD2 on 6 matching bases. The germline V gene encodes CDR1 LNHDA and CDR2 SQIVND (reference sequence). The CDR3 length is 15 residues. Trimming removed 6 bases at V and 4 bases at J, with 16 bases between. Written as DNA, the CDR3 is TGTGCCAGTAGCCGGTCGGGGGAGAGTTACAATGAGCAGTTCTTC. It yields the protein CASSRSGESYNEQFF.

The CDR3 loop reads CASSLVSNSYEQYF. CDR3 DNA: TGTGCCAGCAGCTTAGTCTCTAACAGCTACGAGCAGTACTTC. This chain connects TRBV7-2 to TRBJ2-7, with D hard to call. Germline values: CDR1 SGHTA, CDR2 FQGNSA. The CDR3 is made up of 14 amino acids. V was clipped by 1 base and J by 3 bases, with 10 bases between them.

The CDR3 DNA sequence: TGTGCCAGCAGCCCGGGACAGGGGTACAATGAGCAGTTCTTC. It yields the protein CASSPGQGYNEQFF. V usage is TRBV5-4 and J usage is TRBJ2-1; 10 nucleotides line up with TRBD1. The CDR3 sequence is 14 residues long. Unmatched junction bases numbered 2, after V lost 4 bases and J lost 4 bases. CDR1 is SGHNT, CDR2 YYREEE, per germline (reference sequence).

The chain carries TRBV5-1 and TRBJ2-4, with TRBD2 matching 7 bases. The CDR3 loop spans 16 amino acids. CDR1 is SGHRS, CDR2 YFSETQ, per germline. The V and J ends lost 3 bases and 5 bases, in that order; junction bases with no gene match: 11. As DNA, the CDR3 is TGCGCCAGCAGCTCGGGACCTCATGCGGGAGAAAACATTCAGTACTTC. Its translation is CASSSGPHAGENIQYF.

The chain carries TRBV12-5 and TRBJ1-1, with 8 bases matching TRBD1. V shed 6 bases and J 4 bases; nucleotides not matched to a gene: 16. This CDR3 region has 17 residues. The germline CDR1 and CDR2 sequences are LGHNT and FRNRAP. The CDR3 sequence: CASGKPLGRGQGTEAFF. CDR3 bases: TGTGCTAGTGGAAAACCCCTAGGCAGGGGGCAAGGCACTGAAGCTTTCTTT.

Regarding this clone: A junction boundary mismatches the germline segment, possibly from a read error. This chain connects TRBV7-2 to TRBJ1-5; 11 nucleotides align to TRBD1. The CDR3 contains 17 residues. CDR1 is SGHTA and CDR2 is FQGNSA in the germline V gene. The CDR3 is CASTLGGTGGPNQPQHF. CDR3 DNA: TGTGCCAGCACCTTAGGCGGGACAGGGGGACCCAATCAGCCCCAGCATTTT.

The CDR3 here is CAWRGHDQPQHF. Here the CDR3 DNA reads TGTGCCTGGAGAGGACACGATCAGCCCCAGCATTTT. The chain is built from TRBV30 and TRBJ1-5; D is perhaps TRBD1 (5 bases). Trimming took 3 bases from V and 5 from J, leaving 8 bases between them. The CDR3 runs 12 residues. Germline V gene data show CDR1 as GTSNPN and CDR2 as SVGIG (reference sequence). The whole variable domain, remainder taken from reference TRBV30 and TRBJ1-5, is SQTIHQWPATLVQPVGSPLSLECTVEGTSNPNLYWYRQAAGRGLQLLFYSVGIGQISSEVPQNLSASRPQDRQFILSSKKLLLSDSGFYLCAWRGHDQPQHFGDGTRLSIL.

V gene TRBV6-6 combines with J gene TRBJ2-2, with 7 bases identical to TRBD1. Germline V CDR1 and CDR2: MNHNY, SVGAGI (reference sequence). Trimming at V came to 6 bases and at J to 7 bases, leaving 8 bases not matched to a gene. The CDR3 sequence is 14 residues long. The CDR3 nucleotides are TGTGCCAGCAGACCGACAGGGTTAGGCGGGGAGCTGTTTTTT. Amino acid sequence: CASRPTGLGGELFF.

V gene TRBV7-9 combines with J gene TRBJ2-7, with 7 bases aligning to TRBD2. V trimming: 3 bases; J trimming: 1 base; junction bases outside the gene matches: 3. CDR3 length: 14 amino acids. Germline CDR1 reads SEHNR; CDR2 reads FQNEAQ (reference sequence). CDR3 nucleotide sequence: TGTGCCAGCAGCTTCACGGGGGGTTCCTACGAGCAGTACTTC. This sequence encodes CASSFTGGSYEQYF.

V and J are TRBV27 and TRBJ2-1; 11 bases map to TRBD1. Trimming took 8 bases from V and 8 from J; bases not matched to a gene: 8. Germline CDR1 and CDR2: MNHEY and SMNVEV (reference sequence). CDR3 size: 14 residues. The chain's CDR3 is CASSGQGVVYEQFF. In nucleotides, the CDR3 is TGTGCCAGCTCGGGACAGGGGGTGGTCTATGAGCAGTTCTTC.

The chain is built from TRBV19 and TRBJ2-1; a weak D match, TRBD1 (5 bases). The CDR3 totals 14 residues. Between the trimmed V and J ends, which lost 9 bases and 4 bases, there was a span of 16 bases. Germline V gene sequence: CDR1 LNHDA, CDR2 SQIVND (reference sequence). Here the CDR3 DNA reads TGTGCCAGCTCCCAGGGTACCTTTTACAATGAGCAGTTCTTC. Translating it yields CASSQGTFYNEQFF.

The rearrangement joins TRBV4-3 to TRBJ2-7; 9 nucleotides agree with TRBD1. V lost 2 bases and J lost 4; bases outside the gene matches: 6. Germline V CDR1 and CDR2: LGHNA, YSLEER. The CDR3 is 15 amino acids. The CDR3 loop reads CASSQNRGPGYEQYF. The CDR3 region has the DNA TGCGCCAGCAGCCAAAACAGGGGGCCAGGATACGAGCAGTACTTC.

The gene calls are TRBV7-9 and TRBJ2-7; 9 bases agree with TRBD1. Looked up from germline, CDR1 is SEHNR and CDR2 is FQNEAQ (reference sequence). The CDR3 runs to 16 residues. Germline trimming cut 5 bases from V and 4 bases from J; bases unmatched to any gene: 12. The CDR3 loop is CASSAIGTGLVYEQYF. The CDR3 DNA sequence: TGTGCCAGCAGCGCCATAGGGACAGGGTTAGTGTACGAGCAGTACTTC.

The J gene is TRBJ2-1, the V gene TRBV5-1, with a possible D match to TRBD2 (6 bases). The CDR3 covers 17 residues. V lost 4 bases and J 2 bases, leaving 19 bases between the germline ends. From germline, CDR1 is SGHRS and CDR2 YFSETQ. The CDR3 region has the DNA TGCGCCAGCAGCATCCGGGACTCAACTCTCCCCTACAATGAGCAGTTCTTC. Its translation is CASSIRDSTLPYNEQFF.

The chain uses TRBV7-8 and TRBJ1-1; possibly TRBD1 for D (6 bases). The CDR3 runs 16 residues. Trimming shortened V by 3 bases and J by 2 bases, and 16 bases separated the two germline ends. Germline values: CDR1 SGHVS, CDR2 FQNEAQ. The CDR3, as DNA: TGTGCCAGCAGCTTGGGCAGCCCAGGGACAAACACTGAAGCTTTCTTT. Translating it yields CASSLGSPGTNTEAFF.

This chain connects TRBV19 to TRBJ2-4, with 7 bases that match TRBD1. CDR1 is LNHDA, CDR2 SQIVND, per germline (reference sequence). The CDR3 loop spans 16 amino acids. Losses at the gene ends were 2 bases for V and 0 bases for J; bases not matched to a gene: 4. The chain's CDR3 is CASSITQGLAKNIQYF. In nucleotides, the CDR3 is TGTGCCAGTAGTATAACACAGGGGCTAGCCAAAAACATTCAGTACTTC. The full variable domain, its missing parts supplied by reference TRBV19 and TRBJ2-4, is DGGITQSPKYLFRKEGQNVTLSCEQNLNHDAMYWYRQDPGQGLRLIYYSQIVNDFQKGDIAEGYSVSREKKESFPLTVTSAQKNPTAFYLCASSITQGLAKNIQYFGAGTRLSVL.